These 2 T cell receptor beta chains were sequenced from one sample in a study of control samples from healthy donors and cancer patients. Profiled with immunoSEQ multiplex PCR; TCRdb holds only in-frame clones, not every one. The sample yields some 140,000 clones, approximately 89% seen once. Sequenced: PBMCs. These receptors all come from a man aged 50-59 years with head and neck cancer.

Only a few counts were recorded for this clone. The V call is TRBV5-1, the J call TRBJ2-1, with D maybe TRBD1 (6 bases). Trimming pared 2 bases from V and 1 base from J, leaving 10 bases between. Germline assignment: CDR1 SGHRS and CDR2 YFSETQ. The CDR3 is 15 amino acids. In nucleotides, the CDR3 is TGCGCCAGCAGCTTCCAGGGGCTATCCTACAATGAGCAGTTCTTC. Translating it yields CASSFQGLSYNEQFF. The variable domain in full, with the rest retrieved from reference TRBV5-1 and TRBJ2-1, is KAGVTQTPRYLIKTRGQQVTLSCSPISGHRSVSWYQQTPGQGLQFLFEYFSETQRNKGNFPGRFSGRQFSNSRSEMNVSTLELGDSALYLCASSFQGLSYNEQFFGPGTRLTVL.

V and J are TRBV19 and TRBJ2-7, with 10 positions matching TRBD2. The length of the CDR3 is 14 residues. The ends lost 5 bases at V and 2 bases at J; junction bases unmatched: 3. Germline CDR1 is LNHDA and CDR2 is SQIVND (reference sequence). Here the CDR3 reads CASSASGRAYEQYF. In DNA, the CDR3 is TGTGCCAGTAGTGCTAGCGGGAGAGCCTACGAGCAGTACTTC.